This T cell receptor (beta chain) was recovered during a study of identical twins. The J segment lost 5 bases and the V segment lost 6 bases, leaving 1 base of the junction unmatched. The germline gives CDR1 ENHRY, CDR2 SYGVKD. The CDR3 has 14 residues. In this sample, this clonotype turned up a few times. TCRdb re-called the 5' RACE reads through MiXCR, storing one row per CDR3 protein. The sample lists a few hundred thousand distinct CDR3 sequences, about 12% occurring once. The same data also went into a second study, on yellow fever vaccine responses in identical twins.

This chain uses TRBV10-3 with TRBJ2-1; 13 positions agree with TRBD2. Sequences were obtained from CD8+ T cells sorted from blood. The receptor was isolated from a woman aged 18-29 years in good health. The CDR3 is CAISTSGGDNEQFF. The CDR3 DNA follows: TGTGCCATCAGCACTAGCGGGGGGGACAATGAGCAGTTCTTC.